The 12 T cell receptor beta chains given below trace back to one sample, sequenced in a study of T-cell reconstitution after alpha-beta-depleted transplantation in children. It was with unique molecular identifiers that the TCRbeta library was prepared. TCRdb fed the PCR reads into MiXCR, producing one record per CDR3 protein. The sample yields about 1,000,000 distinct CDR3 sequences, about 29% seen once. This sample comprised PBMCs, mostly from graft donor cells, obtained 360 days after TCRalphabeta/CD19-depleted stem cell transplant. All receptors come from a boy under two years old who had a stem cell transplant for SCID, so the T cells may come from the graft donor.

This clonotype was detected only a few times. The rearrangement uses TRBV5-1 and TRBJ1-1; 7 bases match TRBD1. Germline V gene sequence: CDR1 SGHRS, CDR2 YFSETQ. The V gene end was trimmed by 2 bases and the J gene end by 6 bases; junction bases not matched to a gene: 10. The CDR3 has 15 amino acids. The CDR3 protein is CASSLGGSLLSEAFF. DNA for the CDR3: TGCGCCAGCAGCTTAGGGGGCTCTTTACTATCTGAAGCTTTCTTT. Full variable domain (missing parts from reference TRBV5-1 and TRBJ1-1): KAGVTQTPRYLIKTRGQQVTLSCSPISGHRSVSWYQQTPGQGLQFLFEYFSETQRNKGNFPGRFSGRQFSNSRSEMNVSTLELGDSALYLCASSLGGSLLSEAFFGQGTRLTVV.

The chain employs TRBV27 and TRBJ1-2; TRBD1 might be the D (5 bases). The V gene's germline CDR1 is MNHEY and CDR2 SMNVEV (reference sequence). The CDR3 totals 13 residues. Trimming stripped 3 bases from V and 4 bases from J, with 9 bases between. CDR3 nucleotide sequence: TGTGCCAGCAGTTTCCGGGGCATCTATGGCTACACCTTC. The encoded protein is CASSFRGIYGYTF.

This clonotype showed up just once. The CDR3 nucleotides are TGCAGTGCTAGGAATGCACGTTCCTATAACTATGGCTACACCTTC. Protein: CSARNARSYNYGYTF. The chain links TRBV20-1 to TRBJ1-2; D is undetermined. Trimming removed 3 bases at V and 1 base at J, with 15 bases between. The germline gives CDR1 DFQATT, CDR2 SNEGSKA (reference sequence). The length of the CDR3 is 15 residues.

The chain links TRBV28 to TRBJ1-5; 7 nucleotides match TRBD1. With 9 bases clipped from V and 5 bases from J, the junction kept 13 bases outside the gene matches. Germline assignment: CDR1 MDHEN and CDR2 SYDVKM. The CDR3 spans 15 residues. The CDR3 DNA is TGTGCCAGTGCGGTACACAGGGGAGGATATCAGCCCCAGCATTTT. Amino acids: CASAVHRGGYQPQHF.

The chain joins TRBV18 to TRBJ2-7, with TRBD2 matching over 8 bases. The CDR3 consists of 14 residues. The J segment lost 6 bases and the V segment lost 6 bases, leaving 10 bases of the junction unmatched. Germline V gene sequence: CDR1 KGHSH, CDR2 LQKENI. CDR3 residues: CASSSDGRVGEQYF. Here the CDR3 DNA reads TGTGCCAGCTCCTCCGACGGGAGGGTTGGCGAGCAGTACTTC.

This clonotype appeared a few times. The chain combines TRBV4-1 with TRBJ2-2; the D call may be TRBD1 or TRBD2 (6 bases each). Between the trimmed V and J ends, which lost 3 bases and 7 bases, there was a span of 15 bases. Germline loops: CDR1 MGHRA, CDR2 YSYEKL. The CDR3 contains 15 residues. DNA of the CDR3: TGCGCCAGCAGCCACTCCGAGGGGGGTAACGGGGAGCTGTTTTTT. It specifies CASSHSEGGNGELFF.

This clonotype was picked up a small number of times. This chain uses TRBV18 with TRBJ2-7; D remains ambiguous. CDR1 KGHSH and CDR2 LQKENI come from the germline V gene. CDR3 length: 14 amino acids. V lost 2 bases to trimming and J lost 2 bases, with 10 bases between them. In DNA form, the CDR3 reads TGTGCCAGCTCACCAATTAGCCTCCCCTACGAGCAGTACTTC. Encoded protein: CASSPISLPYEQYF.

This clonotype has more than one count but fewer than ten. V usage is TRBV27 and J usage is TRBJ2-1, with D perhaps matching TRBD1 or TRBD2 (6 bases each). Germline CDR1 and CDR2: MNHEY and SMNVEV (reference sequence). Deletions cut 2 bases from V and 4 bases from J, with 15 bases between. The CDR3 length is 16 residues. The chain's CDR3 is CASSLTSRGPYNEQFF. The CDR3 DNA follows: TGTGCCAGCAGTTTAACTTCCCGGGGGCCTTACAATGAGCAGTTCTTC.

This clonotype has more than one count but fewer than ten. The CDR3 DNA is TGCGCCAGCAGCTTGATGAGTACATCCTACGAGCAGTACTTC. Its translation: CASSLMSTSYEQYF. The chain employs TRBV5-1 and TRBJ2-7; D is unresolved. This CDR3 is 14 amino acids long. Trimming left V 1 base short and J 1 base short, with 9 bases between. The germline gives CDR1 SGHRS, CDR2 YFSETQ.

V is TRBV7-2 and J is TRBJ2-1; D perhaps matches TRBD2 (6 bases). Per germline, CDR1 SGHTA and CDR2 FQGNSA. This CDR3 contains 15 residues. Trimming pared 1 base from V and 3 bases from J, leaving 10 bases between. CDR3 sequence: CASSLGRGFYNEQFF. The CDR3, as DNA: TGTGCCAGCAGCTTAGGGCGGGGATTCTACAATGAGCAGTTCTTC.

This chain joins TRBV12-3 or TRBV12-4 and TRBJ1-1; 10 positions match TRBD1. V gave up 7 bases and J gave up 4 bases; unmatched junction bases: 6. The CDR3 has 14 amino acids. CDR3 loop: CASTPGQGPTEAFF. The CDR3 DNA reads as TGTGCCAGCACCCCGGGACAGGGGCCCACTGAAGCTTTCTTT.

In its sample, this clonotype was seen a few times. The chain uses TRBV7-9 and TRBJ1-2; no firm D call. Germline CDR1 reads SEHNR; CDR2 reads FQNEAQ (reference sequence). Trimming removed 3 bases at V and 4 bases at J, with 15 bases between. The CDR3 runs 15 residues. The CDR3 protein is CASSFATGTAYGYTF. In nucleotides, the CDR3 is TGTGCCAGCAGCTTTGCCACCGGTACCGCCTATGGCTACACCTTC. The full variable domain, with the rest looked up from reference TRBV7-9 and TRBJ1-2, is DTGVSQNPRHKITKRGQNVTFRCDPISEHNRLYWYRQTLGQGPEFLTYFQNEAQLEKSRLLSDRFSAERPKGSFSTLEIQRTEQGDSAMYLCASSFATGTAYGYTFGSGTRLTVV.